This T cell receptor beta chain was identified during a study of PD-L1 blockade in urothelial cancer. About the research overall: The study started patients on atezolizumab in the mid-2010s, giving 1,200 mg intravenously every 3 weeks. Median T cell yield from tumor specimens was over 1,300 cells.

The study, taken as a whole, reports: One FFPE tumor sample per patient, not taken right before treatment.

V shed 5 bases and J shed 4 bases, with 14 bases lying between them. This CDR3 spans 14 amino acids. Germline V CDR1 and CDR2: MGHRA, YSYEKL. Amplified housekeeping genes served to quantify FFPE tumor DNA. Produced via immunoSEQ multiplex PCR; TCRdb's table is partial and in-frame only. The sample has about 32,000 clones; roughly a third are singletons. This clone has only a few counts. What it recognizes is unknown. V usage is TRBV4-1 and J usage is TRBJ1-2; D is perhaps TRBD1 (5 bases). The sequence was obtained from a man aged 55 to 70 with urothelial cancer. The sample consisted of tumor tissue, taken before atezolizumab (anti-PD-L1) treatment. The CDR3 loop reads CASSFRDGFYGYTF. Here the CDR3 DNA reads TGCGCCAGCAGCTTCCGGGACGGATTCTATGGCTACACCTTC.